The present TCR beta chain was sequenced within a study of blood T cell repertoires in COVID-19. Turning to the study itself: Both acute and convalescent COVID-19 samples were obtained from the United States, Italy and Spain. T cells, B-cell-depleted T cells, or PBMCs provided the cDNA or gDNA that served as material.

The V gene's germline CDR1 is MDHEN and CDR2 SYDVKM. The CDR3 is made up of 14 amino acids. Deletions cut 5 bases from V and 6 bases from J, with 13 bases between. The table came from immunoSEQ multiplex PCR; TCRdb's copy has only in-frame clones and leaves some out. This sample has around 78,000 clones, with over 70% found just once. This TCR came from a man over 45 with active COVID-19. This chain connects TRBV28 to TRBJ1-4, with a weak D call TRBD1 (6 bases). The sequenced material came from peripheral blood. CDR3 loop: CASSPTGRYEKLFF. CDR3 DNA: TGTGCCAGCAGTCCAACAGGGAGATATGAAAAACTGTTTTTT.